The rows below give T cell receptor beta chains drawn from one sample of a study of blood T cells in healthy people across ages. Each CDR3 protein is one row after TCRdb ran MiXCR on the 5' RACE reads. The table lists about 840,000 distinct CDR3 sequences, 25% to 35% of them singletons. These same records also appear under a second study, on T cells of mothers and their children.

The sequenced material came from blood. Source of these receptors: a woman in her forties in good health. Both conserved end residues are trimmed from each CDR3. The listing skips clone size in some rows; elsewhere it reads once, few, many or a size class.

v_call	clone_size	cdr3_aa
TRBV7-3	many	ASSFPGLTHEF
TRBV7-9	.	ASSPGHDYGYT
TRBV6-1	.	AIRKGQGRDYGYT
TRBV6-5	.	ASTPVRGRTEAF
TRBV18	many	ASSPGRKTYEQY
TRBV12-3/TRBV12-4	.	ASSLTGTSEAF
TRBV29-1	many	SVEDYRGPGYT
TRBV7-9	.	ASSQVGVLTGELF
TRBV20-1	.	SARQGKASYEQY
TRBV20-1	few	SARQIQGAEGYT
TRBV7-9	many	ASSLDRTGDYGYT
TRBV18	few	ASSPPGTRTETQY
TRBV20-1	.	SASMSSGRGYNEQF
TRBV5-6	.	ASSRSQGLGYGYT